This TCR beta chain emerged from a study of blood T cell repertoires in COVID-19. For the study at large: Samples taken during acute and convalescent COVID-19 were collected in the United States, Italy and Spain. Sample material is recorded as cDNA or gDNA derived from T cells, B-cell-depleted T cells, or PBMCs.

Seattle patients were enrolled during active infection and followed longitudinally. The germline gives CDR1 SNHLY, CDR2 FYNNEI. V was clipped by 3 bases and J by 3 bases, with 8 bases between them. The CDR3 loop spans 14 amino acids. In the authors' workflow: Scientists estimated how many nucleated cells there were by amplifying reference gene primers. Profiled with immunoSEQ multiplex PCR; TCRdb holds only in-frame clones, not every one. For V, J and clone size, that table is used; D and trimming come from the DNA. In the table there are more than 250,000 clones, about 91% of which are singletons. Sequencing was carried out using peripheral blood. The TCR originated in a woman aged 30 to 39 with COVID-19, enrolled during active disease. V is TRBV2 and J is TRBJ1-4; the D gene is possibly TRBD1 (5 bases). CDR3 protein: CASSDRGSNEKLFF. The CDR3 nucleotides are TGTGCCAGCAGTGATAGGGGATCTAATGAAAAACTGTTTTTT.